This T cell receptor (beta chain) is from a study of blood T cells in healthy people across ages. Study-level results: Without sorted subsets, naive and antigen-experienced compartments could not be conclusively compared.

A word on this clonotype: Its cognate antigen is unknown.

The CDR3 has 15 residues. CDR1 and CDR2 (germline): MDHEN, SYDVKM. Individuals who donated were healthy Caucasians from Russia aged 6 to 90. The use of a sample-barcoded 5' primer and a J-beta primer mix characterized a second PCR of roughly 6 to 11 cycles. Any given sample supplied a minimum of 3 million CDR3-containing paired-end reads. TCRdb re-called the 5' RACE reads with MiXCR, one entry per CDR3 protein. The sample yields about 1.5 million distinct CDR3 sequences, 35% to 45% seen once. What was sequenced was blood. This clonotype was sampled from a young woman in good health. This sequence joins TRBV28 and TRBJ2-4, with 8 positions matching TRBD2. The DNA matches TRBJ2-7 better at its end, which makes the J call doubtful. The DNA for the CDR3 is TGTGCCAGCAGTTCCCCGCGGGGGGCTTTGTACGAGCAGTACTTC. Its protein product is CASSSPRGALYEQYF.